The 19 T cell receptor beta chains below all came from one sample that was sequenced in a study of T cell repertoires in cytomegalovirus infection. MiXCR, run by TCRdb on the reads, gives a single entry per CDR3 protein. The data hold some 590,000 distinct CDR3 sequences, with approximately 40% observed a single time. The antigens these receptors bind are not known. The specimen was cultured PBMCs, collected from culture after CMV antigen stimulation. The receptors stem from a human donor in good health (CMV status not recorded). Some clones in this sample may be carry-over from other donors' samples.

The chain links TRBV6-2 or TRBV6-3 to TRBJ1-5; unclear D gene. This CDR3 has 15 residues. Between the trimmed V and J ends, which lost 2 bases and 1 base, there was a span of 9 bases. Germline V gives CDR1 MNHEY, CDR2 SVGEGT. CDR3 sequence (DNA): TGTGCCAGCAGTTACGGGCAGCCGAGCAATCAGCCCCAGCATTTT. Translation gives CASSYGQPSNQPQHF.

The genes are TRBV7-2 and TRBJ2-7; 9 bases are shared with TRBD1. V lost 1 base to trimming and J lost 3 bases; unmatched junction nucleotides: 7. Germline V gene data show CDR1 as SGHTA and CDR2 as FQGNSA. The CDR3 covers 16 residues. The CDR3 loop reads CASSLVPGQGNYEQYF. The CDR3 DNA reads TGTGCCAGCAGCTTAGTCCCGGGACAGGGTAACTACGAGCAGTACTTC.

The count of this clonotype is one. The chain combines TRBV6-2 or TRBV6-3 with TRBJ2-1; perhaps TRBD1 as D (8 bases). V lost 7 bases and J 6 bases, leaving 16 bases between the germline ends. Per the germline V gene, CDR1 is MNHEY and CDR2 is SVGEGT. The CDR3 contains 14 residues. In DNA form, the CDR3 reads TGTGCCAGCATCTTACAGGGGGGGCTCAATGAGCAGTTCTTC. It codes for CASILQGGLNEQFF.

This clonotype was found a few times. V gene TRBV7-8 combines with J gene TRBJ2-2; no clear D gene. The CDR3 consists of 15 residues. Germline V gene sequence: CDR1 SGHVS, CDR2 FQNEAQ. Trimming pared 3 bases from V and 1 base from J, leaving 9 bases between. CDR3 amino acids: CASSFDVMNTGELFF. The DNA of the CDR3 is TGTGCCAGCAGCTTTGACGTAATGAACACCGGGGAGCTGTTTTTT.

The V call is TRBV5-5, the J call TRBJ1-2, with D unresolved. Trimming pared 0 bases from V and 5 bases from J, leaving 11 bases between. The V gene's germline CDR1 is SGHKS and CDR2 YYEKEE (reference sequence). This CDR3 is built from 14 residues. CDR3 amino acids: CASSLVRRGYGYTF. The CDR3 region has the DNA TGTGCCAGCAGCTTGGTTCGGAGAGGGTATGGCTACACCTTC.

The V call is TRBV5-1, the J call TRBJ1-5, with D tentatively TRBD1 (5 bases). Germline CDR1 is SGHRS and CDR2 is YFSETQ. This CDR3 is built from 15 residues. V lost 7 bases, J lost 6 bases, and 20 bases lay in between. This CDR3 reads CASAPGGFQGQPQHF. The CDR3 DNA follows: TGCGCCAGCGCGCCGGGTGGGTTCCAGGGTCAGCCCCAGCATTTT.

This clonotype was observed many times. The V gene is TRBV7-8, the J gene TRBJ2-4; 11 bases agree with TRBD2. CDR1 and CDR2 (germline): SGHVS, FQNEAQ. This CDR3 has 20 residues. V dropped 4 bases and J dropped 3; count of bases not matched to a gene: 17. The CDR3 here is CASSSPLRTSGHKIKNIQYF. The CDR3 nucleotides are TGTGCCAGCAGCTCACCCCTCCGGACTAGCGGGCACAAAATCAAAAACATTCAGTACTTC.

The V and J genes are TRBV4-1 and TRBJ2-7; possibly TRBD2 for D (6 bases). The germline V and J ends were trimmed by 3 bases and 0 bases, with 15 bases remaining between them. The CDR3 contains 16 residues. The germline CDR1 and CDR2 sequences are MGHRA and YSYEKL. CDR3 sequence reads: CASSQPSWGGSYEQYF. CDR3 DNA: TGCGCCAGCAGCCAGCCCTCGTGGGGAGGCTCCTACGAGCAGTACTTC.

This clonotype was counted between two and nine times. The V and J genes are TRBV2 and TRBJ2-1; D gene unclear. This CDR3 is 12 amino acids long. Per the germline V gene, CDR1 is SNHLY and CDR2 is FYNNEI. V lost 3 bases, J lost 9 bases, and 9 bases lay in between. CDR3 nucleotides: TGTGCCAGCAGTGACCAAAGAGGTGAGCAGTTCTTC. Translation gives CASSDQRGEQFF.

This clonotype has just one count. The rearrangement links TRBV27 to TRBJ1-5; possible D gene TRBD1, 5 bases. V lost 2 bases to trimming and J lost 3 bases, with 11 bases between them. Germline assignment: CDR1 MNHEY and CDR2 SMNVEV (reference sequence). The CDR3 loop spans 15 amino acids. CDR3 coding DNA: TGTGCCAGCAGTTTACGGGGGGATAACAATCAGCCCCAGCATTTT. Amino acid sequence: CASSLRGDNNQPQHF.

V is TRBV7-6 and J is TRBJ2-7; no clear D gene. Germline V gives CDR1 SGHVS, CDR2 FNYEAQ. The CDR3 totals 15 residues. V lost 3 bases and J 0 bases, leaving 12 bases between the germline ends. The DNA of the CDR3 is TGTGCCAGCAGCTTGCCCGGGCCCCACTCCTACGAGCAGTACTTC. The encoded protein is CASSLPGPHSYEQYF.

CDR3 nucleotides: TGTGCCAGCAGTTTATCGCGTGAGGGGGATGGCTACACCTTC. This codes for CASSLSREGDGYTF. This chain connects TRBV27 to TRBJ1-2, with D tentatively TRBD1 (6 bases). The germline gives CDR1 MNHEY, CDR2 SMNVEV (reference sequence). Trimming removed 0 bases at V and 6 bases at J, with 11 bases between. CDR3 size: 14 residues.

There are a few counts of this clonotype. This chain connects TRBV7-9 to TRBJ2-1; the match to TRBD2 covers 9 bases. CDR3 size: 16 residues. The trim removed 5 bases at V and 8 bases at J, leaving 13 bases unmatched. Germline lookup yields CDR1 SEHNR and CDR2 FQNEAQ (reference sequence). The CDR3 DNA is TGTGCCAGCAGCCCCTCATCCGGGACTAGCATCGATGAGCAGTTCTTC. This encodes CASSPSSGTSIDEQFF.

The rearrangement uses TRBV28 and TRBJ2-1; 10 nucleotides align to TRBD2. In germline, CDR1 is MDHEN, CDR2 SYDVKM. Germline trimming cut 6 bases from V and 2 bases from J; bases unmatched to any gene: 4. This CDR3 has 15 amino acids. The chain's CDR3 is CASSPLAGAYNEQFF. As DNA, the CDR3 is TGTGCCAGCAGCCCCCTAGCGGGAGCCTACAATGAGCAGTTCTTC. The complete variable domain, with remaining parts taken from reference TRBV28 and TRBJ2-1, reads DVKVTQSSRYLVKRTGEKVFLECVQDMDHENMFWYRQDPGLGLRLIYFSYDVKMKEKGDIPEGYSVSREKKERFSLILESASTNQTSMYLCASSPLAGAYNEQFFGPGTRLTVL.

A word on this clonotype: Its ends do not fully match the called genes, so a read error is possible. The V gene is TRBV7-9, the J gene TRBJ2-7, with D unresolved. The CDR3 spans 12 residues. From germline, CDR1 is SEHNR and CDR2 FQNEAQ (reference sequence). The CDR3 DNA sequence: TGTGCCAGCAGTTCGGACCTCTACGGGCAGTACTTC. Encoded protein: CASSSDLYGQYF.

J is TRBJ2-1 and V is TRBV7-2; 7 bases map to TRBD2. Germline V gene data show CDR1 as SGHTA and CDR2 as FQGNSA. The CDR3 is 16 residues long. With 4 bases clipped from V and 9 bases from J, the junction kept 15 bases outside the gene matches. The CDR3 sequence: CASSSIGRGRSREQFF. The CDR3 DNA follows: TGTGCCAGCAGCTCCATTGGTCGCGGGAGATCTCGTGAGCAGTTCTTC.

The chain carries TRBV11-2 and TRBJ2-7; 8 nucleotides line up with TRBD1. The CDR3 totals 16 residues. Germline values: CDR1 SGHAT, CDR2 FQNNGV. Losses at the gene ends were 5 bases for V and 6 bases for J; bases not matched to a gene: 15. The CDR3 reads CASSLTGVPTISEQYF. The CDR3 DNA sequence: TGTGCCAGCAGCCTGACAGGGGTCCCCACTATTTCCGAGCAGTACTTC.

The J gene is TRBJ2-7, the V gene TRBV12-3 or TRBV12-4; no definite D call. The ends were cut back, 5 bases at V and 5 bases at J, with 10 bases in the middle. The CDR3 consists of 12 residues. The CDR3 protein is CASSRDFHEQYF. CDR3 nucleotides: TGTGCCAGCAGTCGAGACTTCCACGAGCAGTACTTC.

This chain uses TRBV6-5 with TRBJ2-3; maybe TRBD1 (5 bases). CDR1 and CDR2 (germline): MNHEY, SVGAGI. CDR3 size: 16 residues. The V and J ends lost 4 bases and 1 base respectively, with 15 bases between them. The CDR3 bases are TGTGCCAGCAGTTTCCTTCTAGGGGATGGCACAGATACGCAGTATTTT. Protein: CASSFLLGDGTDTQYF.